Described below is a single T cell receptor (beta chain) sequence and its context. What it binds is not known. The junction departs from the called germline gene at one end, perhaps through a read error. Germline loops: CDR1 MDHEN, CDR2 SYDVKM. The CDR3 is 16 amino acids. The data stem from a study of blood T cells in healthy people across ages. Study-level points and caveats: A conclusive naive versus antigen-experienced comparison was prevented by the unsorted PBMCs. The study found TCR beta diversity correlated strongly with naive T cell percentage.

Primed by a sample-barcoded 5' primer and a J-beta primer mix, a second PCR proceeded for about 7 to 12 cycles. TCRdb passed the 5' RACE reads through MiXCR, listing each CDR3 protein once. The sample has over a million distinct CDR3 sequences, 59% seen once. The sequenced sample consisted of blood. The clonotype comes from a man younger than 30 in good health. The chain employs TRBV28 and TRBJ2-3; TRBD1 agrees at 7 bases. Written as DNA, the CDR3 is TGTGCCTGCAGTCCACCGGGACAGAGAAGAGGAGATACGCAGTATTTT. Its translation: CACSPPGQRRGDTQYF. The variable domain in full, completed from reference TRBV28 and TRBJ2-3, reads DVKVTQSSRYLVKRTGEKVFLECVQDMDHENMFWYRQDPGLGLRLIYFSYDVKMKEKGDIPEGYSVSREKKERFSLILESASTNQTSMYLCACSPPGQRRGDTQYFGPGTRLTVL.